The 3 T cell receptor beta chains listed next were all sequenced from one sample in a study of blood T cell repertoires in COVID-19. This table comes from immunoSEQ multiplex PCR, and its TCRdb copy is limited to in-frame clones, with some not included. The table records about 130,000 clones, approximately 81% of them present only once. The sequenced sample was peripheral blood. Source of these receptors: a man aged 55 to 70 with acute or convalescent COVID-19.

This chain joins TRBV7-9 and TRBJ2-7, with TRBD1 as a possible D gene (5 bases). V lost 4 bases and J 2 bases, leaving 9 bases between the germline ends. In germline, CDR1 is SEHNR, CDR2 FQNEAQ (reference sequence). The CDR3 runs 13 residues. The CDR3 DNA reads TGTGCCAGCAGCTCAGACAGACCCTACGAGCAGTACTTC. Its protein is CASSSDRPYEQYF.

The gene calls are TRBV18 and TRBJ2-6; D ambiguous. Germline CDR1 reads KGHSH; CDR2 reads LQKENI. There are 15 residues in the CDR3. V was clipped by 6 bases and J by 0 bases, with 9 bases between them. CDR3 residues: CASSPELSGANVLTF. In DNA form, the CDR3 reads TGTGCCAGCTCCCCAGAACTCTCTGGGGCCAACGTCCTGACTTTC.

The chain links TRBV19 to TRBJ1-1; D possibly corresponds to TRBD1 (5 bases). The CDR3 has 15 residues. Germline V lookup: CDR1 LNHDA, CDR2 SQIVND (reference sequence). Between the trimmed V and J ends, which lost 4 bases and 0 bases, there was a span of 12 bases. CDR3: CASSTVGGLNTEAFF. CDR3 nucleotides: TGTGCCAGTAGTACCGTGGGGGGATTGAACACTGAAGCTTTCTTT.